The clone carrying this T cell receptor beta chain was observed many times. Its antigen is unidentified. The sample belongs to a study of breast tumors, draining lymph nodes, adjacent tissues. Regarding the study as a whole: The lymph node origin of tumor T cells was framed as consistent with a hypothesis, not demonstrated. Compared with basal-like, luminal-like tumors shared significantly more repertoire with nontumor tissue. Tumor TCR diversity was below lymph nodes but above nontumor tissue.

TCRdb fed the multiplex PCR reads into MiXCR, producing one record per CDR3 protein. There are approximately 300,000 distinct CDR3 sequences in the sample; 30% occur only once, and more than 0.95% lies in the top ten. The V end was cut by 0 bases, the J end by 3 bases, with 9 bases between. The length of the CDR3 is 14 residues. The germline V gene encodes CDR1 PRHDT and CDR2 FYEKMQ (reference sequence). Samples came from axillary lymph nodes draining the breast cancer. The receptor was derived from a female donor with breast cancer. Some clones in this sample may be carry-over from other donors' samples. Sequencing was done on a sample of axillary lymph node tissue. The V call is TRBV13, the J call TRBJ2-7, with D perhaps matching TRBD2 (5 bases). CDR3 amino acids: CASSLGLEGYEQYF. Here the CDR3 DNA reads TGTGCCAGCAGCTTAGGGCTAGAGGGCTACGAGCAGTACTTC.